A selection of T cell receptor beta chains follows, all from one sample in a study of shared clonotypes between healthy human individuals. Clones were read by immunoSEQ multiplex PCR, and TCRdb kept only the in-frame ones, dropping some. The sample comprises 640,000 or so clones, 55% to 75% of which are singletons, and about 1.8% rests with the top ten. The sample consisted of memory CD4+ T cells sorted from blood. These TCRs come from a woman aged 25 to 39 in good health. Each CDR3 is given with its conserved first and last residue. D genes are given only for firm matches. Rows may omit the clone size; those that give it use once, few, many or a size class.

clone size	D gene	V gene	J gene	CDR3 protein	CDR3 DNA
NA	TRBD1	TRBV4-1	TRBJ1-5	CASSQGLQGQPQHF	TGCGCCAGCAGCCAAGGGCTACAGGGGCAGCCCCAGCATTTT
NA	NA	TRBV5-5	TRBJ2-3	CASSLVAGTDTQYF	TGTGCCAGCAGCTTGGTGGCAGGCACAGATACGCAGTATTTT
NA	TRBD1	TRBV7-8	TRBJ1-2	CASSLRTGTYGYTF	TGTGCCAGCAGCTTAAGGACAGGGACTTATGGCTACACCTTC
NA	NA	TRBV13	TRBJ2-3	CASSARLGGTDTQYF	TGTGCCAGCAGCGCCCGACTAGGGGGCACAGATACGCAGTATTTT
NA	NA	TRBV29-1	TRBJ1-3	CSAGLRGNTIYF	TGCAGCGCGGGATTGCGGGGAAACACCATATATTTT
NA	NA	TRBV28	TRBJ1-2	CASNQGSYGYTF	TGTGCCAGCAATCAGGGGTCCTATGGCTACACCTTC
once	NA	TRBV28	TRBJ1-5	CASTLGGGGSNQPQHF	TGTGCCAGCACCCTGGGGGGGGGAGGCAGCAATCAGCCCCAGCATTTT
NA	TRBD1	TRBV19	TRBJ2-7	CASTRQGAVDEQYF	TGTGCCAGTACCCGACAGGGGGCGGTGGACGAGCAGTACTTC
NA	TRBD1	TRBV7-8	TRBJ1-5	CASSLLSTGIQPQHF	TGTGCCAGCAGCTTATTGTCGACAGGGATCCAGCCCCAGCATTTT
NA	NA	TRBV19	TRBJ2-1	CASSIDPFTVYSYNEQFF	TGTGCCAGTAGTATAGATCCATTCACAGTGTACTCCTACAATGAGCAGTTCTTC
many	NA	TRBV19	TRBJ2-1	CASSMVGSVNEQFF	TGTGCCAGTAGTATGGTCGGGAGTGTAAATGAGCAGTTCTTC
few	TRBD2	TRBV11-2	TRBJ2-1	CASSLRPGLDDNEQFF	TGTGCCAGCAGCCTTCGACCGGGACTAGATGACAATGAGCAGTTCTTC
NA	NA	TRBV18	TRBJ2-7	CASLGDEQYF	TGTGCCAGCCTGGGGGACGAGCAGTACTTC
NA	NA	TRBV6-1	TRBJ1-5	CASLPGQSNQPQHF	TGTGCCAGCCTCCCAGGTCAGAGCAATCAGCCCCAGCATTTT
many	TRBD1	TRBV7-9	TRBJ1-5	CASSSTGSGNQPQHF	TGTGCCAGCAGCTCGACAGGGTCAGGCAATCAGCCCCAGCATTTT
NA	NA	TRBV18	TRBJ1-4	CASSPWDGNNEKLFF	TGTGCCAGCTCACCATGGGACGGCAATAATGAAAAACTGTTTTTT
NA	TRBD2	TRBV5-1	TRBJ2-1	CASSFGRAPNEQFF	TGCGCCAGCAGCTTCGGGAGGGCACCCAATGAGCAGTTCTTC
few	TRBD1	TRBV7-9	TRBJ2-7	CASSRTGQGPGEQYF	TGTGCCAGCAGCCGCACAGGACAGGGACCAGGCGAGCAGTACTTC
NA	NA	TRBV28	TRBJ2-5	CASRFYTGKGETQYF	TGTGCCAGCAGGTTTTATACAGGGAAGGGGGAGACCCAGTACTTC
NA	NA	TRBV29-1	TRBJ2-5	CSVEGLTKTQYF	TGCAGCGTTGAAGGGCTAACGAAGACCCAGTACTTC
NA	NA	TRBV28	TRBJ2-7	CASTSLAFYEQYF	TGTGCCAGCACCTCACTAGCATTCTACGAGCAGTACTTC
NA	NA	TRBV7-6	TRBJ1-1	CASSFSQDTEAFF	TGTGCCAGCAGCTTTTCGCAGGACACTGAAGCTTTCTTT
NA	NA	TRBV28	TRBJ2-3	CASSLTTDTQYF	TGTGCCAGCAGTCTAACCACAGATACGCAGTATTTT
NA	NA	TRBV2	TRBJ2-7	CASSEAGYEQYF	TGTGCCAGCAGTGAAGCAGGCTACGAGCAGTACTTC
NA	NA	TRBV29-1	TRBJ2-1	CSPGRSRIRNEQFF	TGCAGCCCTGGCCGCTCTCGGATACGCAATGAGCAGTTCTTC
NA	NA	TRBV5-1	TRBJ2-7	CASSPGEWGTPEGEQYF	TGCGCCAGCAGCCCGGGGGAATGGGGGACGCCGGAGGGCGAGCAGTACTTC
NA	TRBD2	TRBV6-5	TRBJ2-1	CASSQGLALYNEQFF	TGTGCCAGCAGTCAGGGACTAGCGTTATACAATGAGCAGTTCTTC
NA	TRBD2	TRBV5-1	TRBJ2-1	CASSLDQAGGPPYNEQFF	TGCGCCAGCAGCCTGGACCAAGCGGGAGGGCCCCCCTACAATGAGCAGTTCTTC
NA	NA	TRBV7-6	TRBJ2-1	CASSLGSVLGEQFF	TGTGCCAGCAGCTTAGGGTCCGTTCTCGGTGAGCAGTTCTTC
NA	NA	TRBV18	TRBJ2-7	CASSPVAEGSYEQYF	TGTGCCAGCTCACCAGTTGCGGAGGGATCCTACGAGCAGTACTTC
few	NA	TRBV2	TRBJ2-3	CASSGLTDTQYF	TGTGCCAGCAGTGGGCTAACAGATACGCAGTATTTT
few	TRBD2	TRBV7-9	TRBJ2-5	CASSSLAGVAETQYF	TGTGCCAGCAGCTCCCTAGCGGGAGTGGCAGAGACCCAGTACTTC
NA	TRBD1	TRBV9	TRBJ1-4	CASSVRDSQTEKLFF	TGTGCCAGCAGCGTACGGGACAGCCAAACTGAAAAACTGTTTTTT
once	TRBD1	TRBV10-3	TRBJ1-1	CAIRQGVTEAFF	TGTGCCATCAGACAGGGGGTTACTGAAGCTTTCTTT
few	NA	TRBV11-2	TRBJ2-3	CASSLGDVGFTDTQYF	TGTGCCAGCAGCTTAGGTGACGTGGGGTTCACAGATACGCAGTATTTT
many	NA	TRBV14	TRBJ1-1	CASSPARLNTEAFF	TGTGCCAGCAGTCCCGCCAGACTGAACACTGAAGCTTTCTTT
NA	NA	TRBV7-3	TRBJ2-3	CASSRTGYTDTQYF	TGTGCCAGCAGCCGAACAGGGTACACAGATACGCAGTATTTT
NA	TRBD1	TRBV5-1	TRBJ2-6	CASSLGQGLKSGANVLTF	TGCGCCAGCAGCTTGGGACAGGGGTTAAAATCTGGGGCCAACGTCCTGACTTTC
few	TRBD2	TRBV25-1	TRBJ2-3	CASSESRGSSDTQYF	TGTGCCAGCAGTGAATCGCGCGGGAGTTCAGATACGCAGTATTTT
many	TRBD1	TRBV7-6	TRBJ2-7	CASSRGQGYEQYF	TGTGCCAGCAGCCGGGGACAGGGCTACGAGCAGTACTTC
NA	NA	TRBV4-1	TRBJ2-7	CASSQGSGPAYEQYF	TGCGCCAGCAGCCAAGGGTCAGGGCCAGCCTACGAGCAGTACTTC
NA	NA	TRBV18	TRBJ2-7	CASSSNYEQYF	TGTGCCAGCTCATCCAATTACGAGCAGTACTTC
NA	NA	TRBV11-2	TRBJ1-1	CASSSVTDKSTEAFF	TGTGCCAGCAGCTCCGTTACAGATAAGAGCACTGAAGCTTTCTTT
few	NA	TRBV2	TRBJ1-5	CASSRAYSNQPQHF	TGTGCCAGTAGCCGGGCGTATAGCAATCAGCCCCAGCATTTT
NA	NA	TRBV4-2	TRBJ2-7	CASSQEVTSYEQYF	TGTGCCAGCAGCCAAGAGGTAACCTCCTACGAGCAGTACTTC
few	NA	TRBV29-1	TRBJ1-1	CSVVGTAEAFF	TGCAGCGTTGTAGGGACGGCGGAAGCTTTCTTT
NA	TRBD2	TRBV27	TRBJ2-2	CASRGTTTGELFF	TGTGCCAGCAGAGGGACTACCACCGGGGAGCTGTTTTTT
NA	TRBD2	TRBV4-2	TRBJ2-1	CASSQAPRGGGRQSEQFF	TGTGCCAGCAGCCAAGCCCCGCGGGGGGGCGGGAGACAAAGTGAGCAGTTCTTC
NA	NA	TRBV19	TRBJ2-1	CASSIRSGKYNEQFF	TGTGCCAGTAGTATTCGGAGCGGCAAGTACAATGAGCAGTTCTTC
NA	TRBD2	TRBV30	TRBJ2-7	CAWSVWGGRAEYEQYF	TGTGCCTGGAGTGTTTGGGGCGGGAGGGCAGAGTACGAGCAGTACTTC
NA	NA	TRBV7-9	TRBJ1-1	CASSGNFRNTEAFF	TGTGCCAGCAGCGGGAATTTCCGAAACACTGAAGCTTTCTTT